A single sample gave rise to the 27 T cell receptor beta chains below, sequenced in a study of monozygotic twins with inflammatory bowel disease. TCRdb derives one entry per CDR3 protein from the 5' RACE reads, leaving out DNA. This sample's table reports around 380,000 distinct CDR3 sequences. Sequenced sample: blood. The receptors were gathered from a human donor with ulcerative colitis or Crohn's disease, or a healthy co-twin of an affected twin (not recorded which).

This rearrangement joins TRBV7-6 to TRBJ1-3. The CDR3 has 17 amino acids. Germline loops: CDR1 SGHVS, CDR2 FNYEAQ. The CDR3 reads CASSLALRERTGNTIYF. Looking up the rest from reference TRBV7-6 and TRBJ1-3 gives the full variable domain: GAGVSQSPRYKVTKRGQDVALRCDPISGHVSLYWYRQALGQGPEFLTYFNYEAQQDKSGLPNDRFSAERPEGSISTLTIQRTEQRDSAMYRCASSLALRERTGNTIYFGEGSWLTVV.

The chain carries TRBV6-5 and TRBJ2-1. This CDR3 has 15 amino acids. Germline lookup yields CDR1 MNHEY and CDR2 SVGAGI. CDR3: CASSYSHQGYSEQFF.

V usage is TRBV5-1 and J usage is TRBJ2-1; without DNA, the TCRdb call of TRBD1 cannot be checked. The V gene's germline CDR1 is SGHRS and CDR2 YFSETQ. CDR3 length equals 16 residues. CDR3 amino acids: CASSLRGRDSYNEQFF. Drawing the rest from reference TRBV5-1 and TRBJ2-1, the complete variable domain is KAGVTQTPRYLIKTRGQQVTLSCSPISGHRSVSWYQQTPGQGLQFLFEYFSETQRNKGNFPGRFSGRQFSNSRSEMNVSTLELGDSALYLCASSLRGRDSYNEQFFGPGTRLTVL.

The CDR3 reads CASINRRGSEETQYF. V and J are TRBV25-1 and TRBJ2-5; there is no DNA to check the TCRdb D call of TRBD1. Germline V CDR1 and CDR2: MGHDK, SYGVNS. The CDR3 runs 15 residues.

The chain links TRBV5-6 to TRBJ2-2. CDR1 is SGHDT, CDR2 YYEEEE, per germline. The CDR3 covers 16 residues. CDR3 protein: CASSLIGSSNTGELFF. Using reference TRBV5-6 and TRBJ2-2 for the parts outside the CDR3, the full variable domain is DAGVTQSPTHLIKTRGQQVTLRCSPKSGHDTVSWYQQALGQGPQFIFQYYEEEERQRGNFPDRFSGHQFPNYSSELNVNALLLGDSALYLCASSLIGSSNTGELFFGEGSRLTVL.

The rearrangement links TRBV15 to TRBJ2-5; TCRdb names TRBD1, which stays unverified in the absence of DNA. The CDR3 is 13 amino acids. Germline CDR1 and CDR2: LNHNV and YYDKDF (reference sequence). The CDR3 region is CATSSGARETQYF.

The chain uses TRBV25-1 and TRBJ1-2. This CDR3 comprises 13 residues. Germline loops: CDR1 MGHDK, CDR2 SYGVNS. The CDR3 sequence: CASSEMGNYGYTF.

The chain recombines TRBV5-1 with TRBJ1-1; the TCRdb D gene call, TRBD1, has no DNA to confirm it. CDR3 length: 15 residues. Germline V gene sequence: CDR1 SGHRS, CDR2 YFSETQ. CDR3 in amino acids: CASSAQWTGNTEAFF.

The rearrangement joins TRBV5-1 to TRBJ2-3; absent DNA, TCRdb's TRBD1 call cannot be checked. Per the germline V gene, CDR1 is SGHRS and CDR2 is YFSETQ. The CDR3 consists of 14 residues. CDR3 in amino acids: CASSLAMGADTQYF.

V gene TRBV28 combines with J gene TRBJ2-1; the D call of TRBD2 rests on TCRdb alone, since no DNA is present to check it. Germline assignment: CDR1 MDHEN and CDR2 SYDVKM. This CDR3 comprises 14 residues. The CDR3 protein is CASRSGNPYNEQFF.

The CDR3 protein is CASSLSRAANTEAFF. The gene calls are TRBV27 and TRBJ1-1. CDR1 is MNHEY, CDR2 SMNVEV, per germline (reference sequence). The CDR3 is 15 residues long.

V is TRBV7-2 and J is TRBJ2-5; lacking DNA, the TRBD2 call made by TCRdb goes unchecked. Germline CDR1 is SGHTA and CDR2 is FQGNSA. CDR3 length: 16 amino acids. This CDR3 reads CASSYNRVAGQETQYF.

The rearrangement joins TRBV6-2 or TRBV6-3 to TRBJ1-5; the TCRdb D gene call, TRBD1, has no DNA to confirm it. CDR3 length: 13 amino acids. In germline, CDR1 is MNHEY, CDR2 SVGEGT. CDR3 loop: CASTRTGGRPQHF.

The CDR3 sequence: CASRTSGGARNEQFF. The chain has TRBV6-1 and TRBJ2-1; there is no DNA to check the TCRdb D call of TRBD2. This CDR3 region has 15 residues. Germline lookup yields CDR1 MNHNS and CDR2 SASEGT.

The chain joins TRBV30 to TRBJ2-3; without DNA, the TCRdb call of TRBD2 cannot be checked. Per germline, CDR1 GTSNPN and CDR2 SVGIG (reference sequence). The CDR3 covers 16 residues. This CDR3 reads CAWSKQAGGSTDTQYF.

The CDR3 here is CASSIWGQAEAFF. This chain uses TRBV19 with TRBJ1-1; TCRdb picks TRBD1, but there is no DNA to check that call. The V gene's germline CDR1 is LNHDA and CDR2 SQIVND (reference sequence). The CDR3 has 13 amino acids.

J is TRBJ2-7 and V is TRBV12-3 or TRBV12-4. This CDR3 region has 12 residues. CDR3 sequence reads: CASSFLGYEQYF.

The chain links TRBV2 to TRBJ1-5; lacking DNA, the TRBD1 call made by TCRdb goes unchecked. The CDR3 has 16 residues. Germline V gene data show CDR1 as SNHLY and CDR2 as FYNNEI. The CDR3: CASSPGQGTSNQPQHF.

The chain recombines TRBV12-3 or TRBV12-4 with TRBJ1-1. The CDR3 sequence is 13 residues long. The CDR3 protein is CASSWQVNTEAFF.

The V gene is TRBV5-1, the J gene TRBJ2-1; the D gene TCRdb calls, TRBD2, cannot be checked with no DNA. The CDR3 extends over 14 amino acids. Germline values: CDR1 SGHRS, CDR2 YFSETQ. CDR3 in amino acids: CASLPSMDGDEQFF.

The chain combines TRBV5-1 with TRBJ2-2. This CDR3 comprises 13 residues. The germline V gene encodes CDR1 SGHRS and CDR2 YFSETQ. CDR3 protein: CASSLAVAGELFF.

The chain is built from TRBV6-5 and TRBJ2-7; TCRdb selects TRBD1, and the lack of DNA leaves this call unchecked. The CDR3 length is 13 residues. The V gene's germline CDR1 is MNHEY and CDR2 SVGAGI. This CDR3 reads CASSQGTYYEQYF.

J is TRBJ2-2 and V is TRBV20-1; TCRdb's D call of TRBD2 is untestable without DNA. The CDR3 contains 16 residues. Looked up from germline, CDR1 is DFQATT and CDR2 is SNEGSKA (reference sequence). CDR3 sequence: CSAKTSGGRNTGELFF.

The V call is TRBV5-1, the J call TRBJ2-4; without DNA, the TCRdb call of TRBD1 cannot be checked. Germline V gene lookup returns CDR1 SGHRS and CDR2 YFSETQ. CDR3 size: 13 residues. The CDR3 protein is CASSPGERGIQCF.

This sequence joins TRBV5-4 and TRBJ2-3. CDR3 length: 13 amino acids. In germline, CDR1 is SGHNT, CDR2 YYREEE (reference sequence). CDR3 protein: CASSFIITDTQYF.

This chain connects TRBV5-1 to TRBJ2-2. There are 16 residues in the CDR3. CDR1 and CDR2 from the germline V gene are SGHRS and YFSETQ. The CDR3 sequence: CASSFYLDANTGELFF.

The chain is built from TRBV12-3 or TRBV12-4 and TRBJ2-7; TCRdb's D call, TRBD1, is unchecked because there is no DNA. The CDR3 spans 15 residues. CDR3 loop: CASSLAGTGLHEQYF.